One and the same sample provided the 19 T cell receptor beta chains below, sequenced in a study of T cells in Graves' hyperthyroidism and ophthalmopathy. RNA transcripts gave rise to amplified TCR beta CDR3 regions. During a first-round RT-PCR of the TCR CDR3, the HTBI primer set was used. TCRdb itself ran the multiplex PCR reads through MiXCR, one entry per CDR3 protein. Of around 420,000 distinct CDR3 sequences in the sample, 15% to 17% are singletons; the top ten hold 13% to 15%. Material for sequencing was blood. Source of these receptors: a woman under 30 with Graves' hyperthyroidism.

In its sample, this clonotype was seen many times. This chain links TRBV12-3 or TRBV12-4 with TRBJ1-1, with D possibly matching TRBD1 (6 bases). The CDR3 runs 15 residues. Trimming took off 5 bases at V and 5 bases at J, with 18 bases between the two ends. DNA for the CDR3: TGTGCCAGCAGTCCGTACAGGGTAAAAGTAACTGAAGCTTTCTTT. It yields the protein CASSPYRVKVTEAFF.

At least ten counts were recorded for this clonotype. The CDR3 bases are TGCGCCAGCAACCCGGACGGGATGGGACCGGGGGAGCAGTACTTC. Amino acid sequence: CASNPDGMGPGEQYF. This chain joins TRBV5-1 and TRBJ2-7; D tentatively fits TRBD1 or TRBD2 (5 bases each). The CDR3 contains 15 residues. The germline V and J ends were trimmed by 6 bases and 7 bases, with 23 bases remaining between them. Looked up from germline, CDR1 is SGHRS and CDR2 is YFSETQ.

This clonotype was counted a few times. The chain recombines TRBV27 with TRBJ2-7; D may correspond to TRBD1 or TRBD2 (5 bases each). This CDR3 contains 14 residues. Germline loops: CDR1 MNHEY, CDR2 SMNVEV (reference sequence). Trimming took 2 bases from V and 5 from J, leaving 13 bases between them. CDR3 residues: CASSLRLGVDEQYF. The CDR3 DNA reads as TGTGCCAGCAGTTTACGTCTGGGGGTAGACGAGCAGTACTTC.

This clonotype was seen repeatedly, ten times or more. The chain recombines TRBV20-1 with TRBJ2-3, with 8 bases aligning to TRBD2. Germline-derived CDR1 and CDR2 are DFQATT and SNEGSKA (reference sequence). CDR3 length: 14 residues. V gave up 5 bases and J gave up 5 bases; unmatched junction bases: 9. The CDR3 region has the DNA TGCAGTGCTGAGAAAGCGGGAGTCTTAGATACGCAGTATTTT. Its translation: CSAEKAGVLDTQYF.

This clonotype appeared many times. The rearrangement links TRBV20-1 to TRBJ2-1, with D hard to call. The germline CDR1 and CDR2 sequences are DFQATT and SNEGSKA (reference sequence). The CDR3 totals 12 residues. Trimming left V 5 bases short and J 8 bases short, with 13 bases between. The chain's CDR3 is CSAVGVPDEQFF. As DNA, the CDR3 is TGCAGTGCTGTTGGGGTCCCGGATGAGCAGTTCTTC.

This clonotype has at least ten counts. The rearrangement links TRBV7-8 to TRBJ2-3, with D hard to call. Germline CDR1 SGHVS, CDR2 FQNEAQ. This CDR3 has 13 residues. The V gene lost 5 bases and the J gene lost 5 bases, with 11 bases spanning the gap. This CDR3 is CASSPGNEDTQYF. In DNA form, the CDR3 reads TGTGCCAGCAGCCCCGGTAACGAAGATACGCAGTATTTT.

This clonotype was observed many times. This rearrangement joins TRBV2 to TRBJ2-7; D remains ambiguous. CDR1 and CDR2 (germline): SNHLY, FYNNEI. The CDR3 consists of 13 residues. Trimming removed 3 bases at V and 0 bases at J, with 6 bases between. The CDR3 spells CASSEYRSYEQYF. Written as DNA, the CDR3 is TGTGCCAGCAGTGAGTACCGCTCCTACGAGCAGTACTTC.

Ten or more counts support this clonotype. The V gene is TRBV25-1, the J gene TRBJ2-7, with D maybe TRBD1 (6 bases). This CDR3 has 15 amino acids. Trimming took 3 bases from V and 0 from J, leaving 12 bases between them. Germline assignment: CDR1 MGHDK and CDR2 SYGVNS. The CDR3 sequence is CASSDPTGSSYEQYF. CDR3 sequence (DNA): TGTGCCAGCAGTGACCCGACAGGAAGCTCCTACGAGCAGTACTTC.

Ten or more counts support this clonotype. The rearrangement uses TRBV6-6 and TRBJ1-6, with TRBD1 matching over 11 bases. CDR1 and CDR2 from the germline V gene are MNHNY and SVGAGI (reference sequence). The CDR3 is 17 residues long. The ends lost 0 bases at V and 7 bases at J; junction bases unmatched: 5. CDR3 sequence reads: CASSYSRWDRGNSPLHF. The CDR3 nucleotides are TGTGCCAGCAGTTACTCGAGGTGGGACAGGGGGAATTCACCCCTCCACTTT.

This clonotype was counted many times. V and J are TRBV12-3 or TRBV12-4 and TRBJ1-6; D is possibly TRBD1 (6 bases). Between the trimmed V and J ends, which lost 1 base and 7 bases, there was a span of 11 bases. The CDR3 sequence is 15 residues long. The CDR3 DNA is TGTGCCAGCAGTTTAGGATGGGGGGCGAATTCACCCCTCCACTTT. It specifies CASSLGWGANSPLHF.

This clonotype was observed many times. The V and J genes are TRBV5-1 and TRBJ2-7; TRBD2 might be the D (6 bases). V was shortened by 6 bases and J by 7 bases, with 17 bases between the two germline ends. The CDR3 loop spans 13 amino acids. Looked up from germline, CDR1 is SGHRS and CDR2 is YFSETQ. CDR3 sequence: CASTPQRGGEQYF. CDR3 in DNA: TGCGCCAGCACCCCACAAAGGGGAGGAGAGCAGTACTTC.

This clonotype was counted at least ten times. This rearrangement joins TRBV20-1 to TRBJ2-1; 8 nucleotides match TRBD2. Looked up from germline, CDR1 is DFQATT and CDR2 is SNEGSKA (reference sequence). The junction had 6 bases not matched to a gene; V was cut back by 2 bases and J by 3 bases. This CDR3 contains 15 residues. CDR3 sequence (DNA): TGCAGTGCTAGATCCCAGCGGGAGAACTACAATGAGCAGTTCTTC. It is translated as CSARSQRENYNEQFF.

The rearrangement uses TRBV29-1 and TRBJ2-2; either TRBD1 or TRBD2 may fit D (5 bases each). V lost 7 bases and J 6 bases, leaving 12 bases between the germline ends. Germline V gene sequence: CDR1 SQVTM, CDR2 ANQGSEA. The CDR3 spans 12 residues. CDR3 coding DNA: TGCAGCGCTCTGCGAGGGGCCGGGGAGCTGTTTTTT. As protein: CSALRGAGELFF.

CDR3 residues: CSAQAGESPQHF. CDR3 nucleotide sequence: TGCAGTGCTCAGGCGGGGGAATCGCCCCAGCATTTT. The chain is built from TRBV20-1 and TRBJ1-5; a weak D match, TRBD1 (5 bases). This CDR3 region has 12 residues. Germline V gene data show CDR1 as DFQATT and CDR2 as SNEGSKA (reference sequence). Trimming cost V 5 bases and J 9 bases, with 14 bases left between them.

This clonotype was recorded at least ten times. V usage is TRBV7-3 and J usage is TRBJ2-3, with a weak D call TRBD2 (5 bases). The V gene's germline CDR1 is SGHTA and CDR2 FQGTGA. This CDR3 contains 13 residues. Trimming took off 5 bases at V and 8 bases at J, with 14 bases between the two ends. The CDR3 region is CASSDMPGTTQYF. The DNA for the CDR3 is TGTGCCAGCAGCGACATGCCGGGAACTACGCAGTATTTT. The full variable domain, its missing parts supplied by reference TRBV7-3 and TRBJ2-3, is GAGVSQTPSNKVTEKGKYVELRCDPISGHTALYWYRQSLGQGPEFLIYFQGTGAADDSGLPNDRFFAVRPEGSVSTLKIQRTERGDSAVYLCASSDMPGTTQYFGPGTRLTVL.

The chain recombines TRBV5-6 with TRBJ2-2; tentatively, D is TRBD1 or TRBD2 (5 bases each). Germline CDR1 reads SGHDT; CDR2 reads YYEEEE. The CDR3 runs 19 residues. Trimming removed 1 base at V and 4 bases at J, with 23 bases between. CDR3 nucleotide sequence: TGTGCCAGCAGCTTGTTGGCAGGTCCGGGACCCAGATTCACCGGGGAGCTGTTTTTT. This sequence encodes CASSLLAGPGPRFTGELFF.

This chain joins TRBV7-9 and TRBJ1-5; no clear D. CDR3 length equals 15 residues. The germline CDR1 and CDR2 sequences are SEHNR and FQNEAQ (reference sequence). Trimming took 4 bases from V and 1 from J, leaving 11 bases between them. The CDR3 DNA sequence: TGTGCCAGCAGCTCCTCGGACGGGAGCAATCAGCCCCAGCATTTT. It codes for CASSSSDGSNQPQHF. Full variable domain (outside the CDR3, taken from reference TRBV7-9 and TRBJ1-5): DTGVSQNPRHKITKRGQNVTFRCDPISEHNRLYWYRQTLGQGPEFLTYFQNEAQLEKSRLLSDRFSAERPKGSFSTLEIQRTEQGDSAMYLCASSSSDGSNQPQHFGDGTRLSIL.

This clonotype was counted at least ten times. The rearrangement links TRBV12-3 or TRBV12-4 to TRBJ2-2, with 8 bases fitting TRBD2. Trimming removed 7 bases from V and 4 bases from J; junction bases left unmatched: 8. This CDR3 is 15 amino acids long. CDR3 sequence: CASIPGLASTGELFF. In DNA, the CDR3 is TGTGCCAGCATTCCCGGACTAGCTAGCACCGGGGAGCTGTTTTTT.

This clonotype has only a few counts. This chain connects TRBV20-1 to TRBJ1-1; D gene ambiguous. Trimming removed 3 bases from V and 5 bases from J, with 10 bases in between. Germline CDR1 DFQATT, CDR2 SNEGSKA (reference sequence). This CDR3 spans 12 amino acids. The DNA of the CDR3 is TGCAGTGCTAGGAGAATAGGGACTGAAGCTTTCTTT. It yields the protein CSARRIGTEAFF.